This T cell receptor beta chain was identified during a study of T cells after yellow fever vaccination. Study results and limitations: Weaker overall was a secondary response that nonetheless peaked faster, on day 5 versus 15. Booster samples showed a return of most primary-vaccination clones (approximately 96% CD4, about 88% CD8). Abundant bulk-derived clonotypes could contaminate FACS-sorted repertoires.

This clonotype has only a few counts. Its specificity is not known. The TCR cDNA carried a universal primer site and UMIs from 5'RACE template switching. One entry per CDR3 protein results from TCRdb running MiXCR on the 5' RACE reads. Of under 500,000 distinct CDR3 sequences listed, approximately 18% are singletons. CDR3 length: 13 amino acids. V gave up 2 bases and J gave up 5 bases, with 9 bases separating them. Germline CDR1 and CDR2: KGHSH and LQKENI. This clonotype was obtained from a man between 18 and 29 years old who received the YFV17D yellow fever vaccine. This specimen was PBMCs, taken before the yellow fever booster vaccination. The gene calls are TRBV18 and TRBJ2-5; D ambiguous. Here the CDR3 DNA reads TGTGCCAGCTCACCAAGACAAGACGAGACCCAGTACTTC. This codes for CASSPRQDETQYF.